A single sample is the source of the 25 T cell receptor beta chains below, sequenced in a study of blood T cell repertoires in COVID-19. Assay: immunoSEQ multiplex PCR; the TCRdb copy retains only in-frame clones and omits some. The sample holds approximately 46,000 clones, around four fifths seen once. The material sequenced was peripheral blood. The receptors were sampled from a human donor in a cohort sampled during active COVID-19.

In this sample, this clone turned up once. The rearrangement joins TRBV19 to TRBJ2-1, with 7 bases that match TRBD2. CDR3 length: 15 amino acids. With 4 bases clipped from V and 7 bases from J, the junction kept 10 bases outside the gene matches. Germline CDR1 reads LNHDA; CDR2 reads SQIVND (reference sequence). CDR3 coding DNA: TGTGCCAGTAGTACCCAGAAGTCGGGGGGAAATGAGCAGTTCTTC. Amino acid sequence: CASSTQKSGGNEQFF.

This chain links TRBV19 with TRBJ2-6, with D possibly being TRBD1 (5 bases). This CDR3 has 14 residues. Germline CDR1 and CDR2: LNHDA and SQIVND (reference sequence). V lost 6 bases and J 0 bases, leaving 6 bases between the germline ends. Here the CDR3 reads CASSDSSGANVLTF. The DNA for the CDR3 is TGTGCCAGTAGCGACAGCTCTGGGGCCAACGTCCTGACTTTC.

The V and J genes are TRBV9 and TRBJ1-3, with 7 bases fitting TRBD1. The CDR3 runs to 17 residues. Germline loops: CDR1 SGDLS, CDR2 YYNGEE. The junction had 8 bases not matched to a gene; V was cut back by 2 bases and J by 0 bases. CDR3 region: CASSVDRVPTSGNTIYF. As DNA, the CDR3 is TGTGCCAGCAGCGTCGACAGGGTCCCCACCTCTGGAAACACCATATATTTT.

V is TRBV24-1 and J is TRBJ1-1; D is possibly TRBD1 (6 bases). This CDR3 region has 13 residues. CDR1 and CDR2 (germline): KGHDR, SFDVKD. Between the trimmed V and J ends, which lost 3 bases and 4 bases, there was a span of 8 bases. The CDR3 loop is CATSDGGATEAFF. In nucleotides, the CDR3 is TGTGCCACCAGTGATGGGGGGGCCACTGAAGCTTTCTTT.

The CDR3 loop is CASSYTSGAGDIQYF. For the CDR3, the DNA is TGTGCCAGCAGTTACACCTCTGGTGCGGGGGACATTCAGTACTTC. V usage is TRBV6-5 and J usage is TRBJ2-4; 7 positions match TRBD2. The J segment lost 8 bases and the V segment lost 2 bases, leaving 9 bases of the junction unmatched. The CDR3 runs 15 residues. CDR1 and CDR2 (germline): MNHEY, SVGAGI.

This clone was observed a few times. This chain uses TRBV29-1 with TRBJ1-2; 8 bases map to TRBD1. V lost 3 bases to trimming and J lost 4 bases; unmatched junction nucleotides: 10. The CDR3 covers 15 residues. Germline lookup yields CDR1 SQVTM and CDR2 ANQGSEA. DNA for the CDR3: TGCAGCGTTGAGAAGGGGTCAGGGGGCGTCTATGGCTACACCTTC. It codes for CSVEKGSGGVYGYTF.

The chain is built from TRBV18 and TRBJ1-2; D is possibly TRBD1 (6 bases). The V end lost 4 bases, the J end lost 0 bases, and 15 bases lay between the germline ends. The CDR3 has 16 amino acids. Germline V lookup: CDR1 KGHSH, CDR2 LQKENI. CDR3 in amino acids: CASSQGQGRANYGYTF. CDR3 bases: TGTGCCAGCTCACAAGGGCAGGGGCGAGCTAACTATGGCTACACCTTC.

The V gene is TRBV5-5, the J gene TRBJ2-7; D possibly corresponds to TRBD1 (6 bases). Germline-derived CDR1 and CDR2 are SGHKS and YYEKEE (reference sequence). Trimming cost V 2 bases and J 4 bases, with 7 bases left between them. The CDR3 contains 12 residues. In nucleotides, the CDR3 is TGTGCCAGCAGCTTCCAGGGGTACGAGCAGTACTTC. This translates into CASSFQGYEQYF. Looking up the rest from reference TRBV5-5 and TRBJ2-7 gives the full variable domain: DAGVTQSPTHLIKTRGQQVTLRCSPISGHKSVSWYQQVLGQGPQFIFQYYEKEERGRGNFPDRFSARQFPNYSSELNVNALLLGDSALYLCASSFQGYEQYFGPGTRLTVT.

The J gene is TRBJ1-1, the V gene TRBV6-6; perhaps TRBD1 as D (5 bases). Germline loops: CDR1 MNHNY, CDR2 SVGAGI (reference sequence). Trimming pared 6 bases from V and 6 bases from J, leaving 11 bases between. The CDR3 totals 12 residues. CDR3 in amino acids: CASSVRGAEAFF. The CDR3 nucleotides read TGTGCCAGCAGCGTACGGGGGGCTGAAGCTTTCTTT.

J is TRBJ1-1 and V is TRBV29-1, with TRBD1 matching over 8 bases. J lost 4 bases, V lost 8 bases, and 12 bases had no gene match. The germline gives CDR1 SQVTM, CDR2 ANQGSEA. This CDR3 contains 14 residues. In nucleotides, the CDR3 is TGCAGCACGGGTACCGGGACAGGCTTCACTGAAGCTTTCTTT. It yields the protein CSTGTGTGFTEAFF.

This clone was observed a handful of times. This chain's CDR3 is CAIRDSLLYGYTF. The CDR3 DNA reads as TGTGCCATCAGAGACTCTTTACTCTATGGCTACACCTTC. The chain carries TRBV10-3 and TRBJ1-2; D gene unclear. The CDR3 has 13 residues. V was shortened by 6 bases and J by 4 bases, with 12 bases between the two germline ends. Germline V gene lookup returns CDR1 ENHRY and CDR2 SYGVKD.

The chain is built from TRBV19 and TRBJ1-1; maybe TRBD1 (6 bases). Trimming stripped 8 bases from V and 5 bases from J, with 15 bases between. The CDR3 extends over 13 amino acids. The V gene's germline CDR1 is LNHDA and CDR2 SQIVND (reference sequence). The CDR3 region is CASGHYQGTEAFF. The CDR3 coding sequence is TGTGCCAGTGGTCACTACCAGGGGACTGAAGCTTTCTTT.

This clone was found many times. The chain links TRBV7-2 to TRBJ1-2; D not certain. This CDR3 spans 14 amino acids. The V gene lost 5 bases and the J gene lost 8 bases, with 18 bases spanning the gap. CDR1 and CDR2 (germline): SGHTA, FQGNSA. In DNA form, the CDR3 reads TGTGCCAGCAGCACCCCAGGAGGATTCTGGGGCTACACCTTC. It codes for CASSTPGGFWGYTF.

The chain combines TRBV5-1 with TRBJ1-1, with TRBD1 as a possible D gene (6 bases). Germline lookup yields CDR1 SGHRS and CDR2 YFSETQ. This CDR3 comprises 14 residues. Between the trimmed V and J ends, which lost 1 base and 0 bases, there was a span of 7 bases. CDR3 protein: CASSLTGMNTEAFF. The CDR3 bases are TGCGCCAGCAGCTTGACAGGGATGAACACTGAAGCTTTCTTT.

V gene TRBV6-2 or TRBV6-3 combines with J gene TRBJ2-2; 10 nucleotides line up with TRBD1. Per the germline V gene, CDR1 is MNHEY and CDR2 is SVGEGT. The J segment lost 4 bases and the V segment lost 5 bases, leaving 7 bases of the junction unmatched. The CDR3 runs to 16 residues. This CDR3 reads CASSTPGQGSTGELFF. DNA of the CDR3: TGTGCCAGCAGTACCCCGGGACAGGGGAGCACCGGGGAGCTGTTTTTT.

The gene calls are TRBV5-8 and TRBJ1-2; TRBD1 agrees at 9 bases. The germline V gene encodes CDR1 SGHTS and CDR2 YDEGEE. J was trimmed by 5 bases and V by 0 bases; bases with no gene match: 5. This CDR3 region has 15 residues. CDR3 amino acids: CASSLVGQGLYGYTF. The CDR3 region has the DNA TGTGCCAGCAGCTTGGTTGGACAGGGGCTTTATGGCTACACCTTC.

The CDR3 protein is CASRNLQGLNEKLFF. The CDR3, as DNA: TGTGCCAGTAGGAACCTACAGGGTCTTAATGAAAAACTGTTTTTT. This chain links TRBV19 with TRBJ1-4; D perhaps matches TRBD1 (6 bases). The CDR3 is made up of 15 amino acids. Trimming left V 6 bases short and J 4 bases short, with 15 bases between. Germline CDR1 and CDR2: LNHDA and SQIVND (reference sequence). Full variable domain (outside the CDR3, taken from reference TRBV19 and TRBJ1-4): DGGITQSPKYLFRKEGQNVTLSCEQNLNHDAMYWYRQDPGQGLRLIYYSQIVNDFQKGDIAEGYSVSREKKESFPLTVTSAQKNPTAFYLCASRNLQGLNEKLFFGSGTQLSVL.

The chain employs TRBV5-1 and TRBJ2-7; 8 positions match TRBD1. The CDR3 consists of 15 residues. CDR1 SGHRS and CDR2 YFSETQ come from the germline V gene. The J segment lost 4 bases and the V segment lost 0 bases, leaving 6 bases of the junction unmatched. CDR3 sequence (DNA): TGCGCCAGCAGCTTGGGGACAGGGTGGGCTTACGAGCAGTACTTC. This translates into CASSLGTGWAYEQYF.

This clone has just a few counts. The genes are TRBV5-6 and TRBJ1-1; 9 nucleotides agree with TRBD1. Germline CDR1 and CDR2: SGHDT and YYEEEE. The CDR3 is made up of 13 amino acids. The junction had 5 bases not matched to a gene; V was cut back by 3 bases and J by 8 bases. CDR3 sequence: CASSSGTGKEAFF. CDR3 DNA: TGTGCCAGCAGCTCCGGGACAGGGAAGGAAGCTTTCTTT.

The chain employs TRBV25-1 and TRBJ1-2; TRBD1 matches at 8 bases. This CDR3 comprises 12 residues. V lost 4 bases, J lost 5 bases, and 0 bases stayed unmatched. Germline lookup yields CDR1 MGHDK and CDR2 SYGVNS. In DNA, the CDR3 is TGTGCCAGCAGTGGGACAGGGTATGGCTACACCTTC. It codes for CASSGTGYGYTF.

J is TRBJ1-1 and V is TRBV2, with D hard to call. From germline, CDR1 is SNHLY and CDR2 FYNNEI. The germline V and J ends were trimmed by 4 bases and 0 bases, with 6 bases remaining between them. This CDR3 contains 13 residues. The CDR3 reads CASSGTLNTEAFF. CDR3 bases: TGTGCCAGCAGTGGCACTCTGAACACTGAAGCTTTCTTT.

The chain employs TRBV12-3 or TRBV12-4 and TRBJ1-1; a possible D gene is TRBD1 (5 bases). CDR3 length equals 12 residues. With 6 bases removed from V and 10 bases from J, the gap between germline ends came to 15 bases. The CDR3: CASSPWRDAAFF. CDR3 DNA: TGTGCCAGCAGCCCCTGGCGGGACGCAGCTTTCTTT.

The chain has TRBV25-1 and TRBJ2-7; D may be TRBD1 (6 bases). Germline lookup yields CDR1 MGHDK and CDR2 SYGVNS. V was shortened by 6 bases and J by 4 bases, with 10 bases between the two germline ends. The CDR3 runs 12 residues. This CDR3 is CASSGQLYEQYF. CDR3 DNA sequence: TGTGCCAGCAGCGGACAGTTGTACGAGCAGTACTTC.

The chain links TRBV9 to TRBJ1-1, with D possibly TRBD1 on 6 matching bases. Germline V gives CDR1 SGDLS, CDR2 YYNGEE. Trimming shortened V by 4 bases and J by 3 bases, and 16 bases separated the two germline ends. The CDR3 sequence is 15 residues long. The CDR3 DNA reads as TGTGCCAGCAGCCGTGCCCCCGGACAGCACACTGAAGCTTTCTTT. Protein: CASSRAPGQHTEAFF.

The chain uses TRBV6-6 and TRBJ1-5; D is ambiguous. This CDR3 comprises 11 residues. The V end was cut by 0 bases, the J end by 13 bases, with 7 bases between. Germline values: CDR1 MNHNY, CDR2 SVGAGI (reference sequence). CDR3 nucleotides: TGTGCCAGCAGTTACTCCGCCCAGCAGCATTTT. Its translation is CASSYSAQQHF.